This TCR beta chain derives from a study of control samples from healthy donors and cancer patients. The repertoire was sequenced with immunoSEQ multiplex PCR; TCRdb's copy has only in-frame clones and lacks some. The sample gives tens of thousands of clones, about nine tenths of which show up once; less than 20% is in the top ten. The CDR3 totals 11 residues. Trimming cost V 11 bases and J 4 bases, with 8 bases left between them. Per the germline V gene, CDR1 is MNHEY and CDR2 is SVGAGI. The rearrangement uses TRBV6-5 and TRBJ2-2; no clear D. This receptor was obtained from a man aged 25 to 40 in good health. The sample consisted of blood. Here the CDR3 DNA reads TGTGCCGTACTTTCCACCGGGGAGCTGTTTTTT. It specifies CAVLSTGELFF.